Below are 21 T cell receptor beta chains sequenced from a single sample in a study of CXCR3-negative and CXCR3-positive naive CD8 T cells (dated by TCRdb to about 2019). The sample was run on a NextSeq 550. The Human TCR Profiling Kit (MiLaboratory) was used to prepare UMI-labeled 5' RACE TRB cDNA libraries. TCRdb reprocessed the reads, and each CDR3 protein sequence is entered once, without DNA. The sample's table lists a count of about 120,000 distinct CDR3 sequences. The ten largest make up 0.45% to 0.6% of the sample. Sequencing used naive CXCR3- CD8+ T cells from blood. What this sample's cell subset or site label stands for: CD45RO-CCR7+CD27+CD95- naive CD8+ T cells lacking CXCR3 (TNR3-). The source of these receptors is a human donor in good health. Some clones in this sample may be carry-over from other donors' samples.

The chain has TRBV6-6 and TRBJ2-1; lacking DNA, the TRBD2 call made by TCRdb goes unchecked. This CDR3 has 12 amino acids. The germline V gene encodes CDR1 MNHNY and CDR2 SVGAGI (reference sequence). The CDR3 spells CASSPGPSWQFF.

The chain has TRBV7-9 and TRBJ1-1. Germline V lookup: CDR1 SEHNR, CDR2 FQNEAQ (reference sequence). The CDR3 has 14 amino acids. This chain's CDR3 is CASSLAGVNTEAFF. Full variable domain (rest looked up from reference TRBV7-9 and TRBJ1-1): DTGVSQNPRHKITKRGQNVTFRCDPISEHNRLYWYRQTLGQGPEFLTYFQNEAQLEKSRLLSDRFSAERPKGSFSTLEIQRTEQGDSAMYLCASSLAGVNTEAFFGQGTRLTVV.

The V and J genes are TRBV4-3 and TRBJ1-2. CDR3 length: 17 residues. Germline values: CDR1 LGHNA, CDR2 YSLEER. This CDR3 is CASSQEGRALANYGYTF.

V gene TRBV4-3 combines with J gene TRBJ1-5. CDR3 length: 16 residues. The germline V gene has CDR1 LGHNA and CDR2 YSLEER. The chain's CDR3 is CASSQDWQHSNQPQHF.

V gene TRBV3-1 combines with J gene TRBJ2-3; TCRdb selects TRBD2, and the lack of DNA leaves this call unchecked. This CDR3 spans 18 amino acids. Germline loops: CDR1 LGHDT, CDR2 YNNKEL (reference sequence). Here the CDR3 reads CASSQAEIAGRSTDTQYF.

This CDR3 reads CSARKTSGVTYEQYF. This rearrangement joins TRBV20-1 to TRBJ2-7; TCRdb calls TRBD1, which cannot be checked without DNA. This CDR3 spans 15 amino acids. Germline values: CDR1 DFQATT, CDR2 SNEGSKA (reference sequence).

The chain couples TRBV29-1 to TRBJ2-7; with no DNA, the TCRdb D assignment of TRBD1 cannot be verified. Germline assignment: CDR1 SQVTM and CDR2 ANQGSEA. The CDR3 sequence is 14 residues long. The CDR3 sequence: CSVDPGQGTYEQYF.

The chain's CDR3 is CASSIDVTGTEAFF. The rearrangement links TRBV19 to TRBJ1-1. The CDR3 contains 14 residues. Per the germline V gene, CDR1 is LNHDA and CDR2 is SQIVND (reference sequence).

V and J are TRBV13 and TRBJ2-1; TCRdb outputs TRBD1, but without DNA this stays unchecked. CDR3 size: 15 residues. Per germline, CDR1 PRHDT and CDR2 FYEKMQ (reference sequence). The CDR3 protein is CASSFKGGTYNEQFF.

This chain uses TRBV6-5 with TRBJ1-2. In germline, CDR1 is MNHEY, CDR2 SVGAGI. The CDR3 has 11 residues. The CDR3 region is CASKAGNGYTF.

The chain uses TRBV12-3 or TRBV12-4 and TRBJ2-7; TCRdb's D call of TRBD2 is untestable without DNA. The CDR3 sequence is 14 residues long. CDR3 sequence reads: CASSPGPFPYEQYF.

This rearrangement joins TRBV10-3 to TRBJ2-3. CDR3 length: 14 amino acids. From germline, CDR1 is ENHRY and CDR2 SYGVKD. The CDR3 is CAISELAPTDTQYF.

The rearrangement uses TRBV4-2 and TRBJ1-1; TCRdb picks TRBD1, but there is no DNA to check that call. CDR3 length: 15 amino acids. Germline CDR1 and CDR2: LGHNA and YNFKEQ. The CDR3 protein is CASSQDWSGGGEAFF.

This chain uses TRBV20-1 with TRBJ1-6. CDR1 is DFQATT, CDR2 SNEGSKA, per germline (reference sequence). This CDR3 spans 13 amino acids. The CDR3 sequence is CSARIGPNSYLHF.

The genes are TRBV6-5 and TRBJ1-2; TCRdb returns TRBD1, unconfirmable since there is no DNA. The CDR3 length is 12 residues. Germline V CDR1 and CDR2: MNHEY, SVGAGI. This chain's CDR3 is CASSPGTGGYTF.

V gene TRBV29-1 combines with J gene TRBJ1-4; the TCRdb call, TRBD1, lacks DNA for checking. There are 11 residues in the CDR3. Germline CDR1 and CDR2: SQVTM and ANQGSEA. CDR3 protein: CSGQGDEKLFF.

V gene TRBV7-9 combines with J gene TRBJ2-1; TCRdb's D call, TRBD1, is unchecked because there is no DNA. The CDR3 has 19 residues. The germline V gene has CDR1 SEHNR and CDR2 FQNEAQ (reference sequence). The CDR3 region is CASSSAAGGAPTSYNEQFF.

This chain connects TRBV20-1 to TRBJ2-5; TCRdb names TRBD2, which stays unverified in the absence of DNA. CDR1 is DFQATT, CDR2 SNEGSKA, per germline (reference sequence). The CDR3 spans 17 residues. This chain's CDR3 is CSACTPRGLAVQETQYF.

The gene calls are TRBV6-2 or TRBV6-3 and TRBJ2-2; TCRdb indicates TRBD1, and absent DNA this call remains unverified. There are 12 residues in the CDR3. CDR1 is MNHEY, CDR2 SVGEGT, per germline. The CDR3 sequence: CASSYVPGELFF.

The chain carries TRBV29-1 and TRBJ1-2. The CDR3 totals 14 residues. Germline V gives CDR1 SQVTM, CDR2 ANQGSEA. The CDR3 region is CSVEDRLEVDGYTF.

This CDR3 is CASRPARGPDTQYF. V usage is TRBV28 and J usage is TRBJ2-3; TCRdb lists TRBD1, though no DNA is available to test this call. CDR1 is MDHEN and CDR2 is SYDVKM in the germline V gene. The CDR3 runs 14 residues.